A single T cell receptor beta chain is shown here with its context. Its antigen is currently unknown. This sample stems from a study of T cells after yellow fever vaccination. Study conclusions and caveats: Sorted repertoires could include abundant contaminating clonotypes from bulk cells.

In making TCR cDNA, 5'RACE template switching added a universal primer site and UMIs to it. Via MiXCR, TCRdb re-called the 5' RACE reads, giving one row per CDR3 protein. The top ten clones hold 11% to 15% of a sample with hundreds of thousands of distinct CDR3 sequences, less than 15% of them seen once. Source: PBMCs, taken on the day of the yellow fever booster vaccination. This receptor was obtained from a man aged 30 to 39 who received the YFV17D yellow fever vaccine.

The CDR3 is CASGGLAGDRAYNEQFF. The CDR3 region has the DNA TGTGCCTCCGGGGGGCTAGCGGGAGATCGAGCCTACAATGAGCAGTTCTTC. This chain connects TRBV28 to TRBJ2-1; TRBD2 aligns across 10 bases. Unmatched junction bases numbered 15, after V lost 11 bases and J lost 2 bases. The CDR3 loop spans 17 amino acids. Germline values: CDR1 MDHEN, CDR2 SYDVKM.